Detailed here is one T cell receptor (beta chain). The sample comes from a study of blood T cell repertoires in COVID-19. About the research overall: The United States, Italy and Spain supplied acute and convalescent COVID-19 samples. The cDNA or gDNA used as material had been derived from T cells, B-cell-depleted T cells, or PBMCs.

Germline-derived CDR1 and CDR2 are SNHLY and FYNNEI. This CDR3 has 13 residues. Trimming took 7 bases from V and 0 from J; bases not matched to a gene: 1. Original methodology: For nucleated cells, counts were estimated from reference gene primer amplification. Using immunoSEQ multiplex PCR, the repertoire was profiled, and TCRdb retains in-frame clones only, with some absent. The V and J calls and clone size were taken over from that table, and D and trimming were inferred from the DNA. The sample holds about 99,000 clones, roughly 84% seen once. Sequencing was done on a sample of peripheral blood. The source is a man aged 70-80 years with active or convalescent COVID-19. The chain combines TRBV2 with TRBJ2-3, with 7 bases fitting TRBD1. The CDR3: CASKGGSTDTQYF. The CDR3 nucleotides read TGTGCCAGCAAAGGGGGCAGCACAGATACGCAGTATTTT.